Listed below are T cell receptor beta chains from one sample, sequenced in a study of blood T cell repertoires in COVID-19. The assay was immunoSEQ multiplex PCR, and TCRdb's table has in-frame clones only and misses some. The data hold under 350,000 clones, with roughly 90% observed a single time. The sequenced sample was peripheral blood. The receptors originated from a man between 40 and 49 years old with acute or convalescent COVID-19. CDR3s include the opening cysteine and the closing phenylalanine or tryptophan. The order of the fields is J gene, V gene, clone size, D gene, CDR3 protein, CDR3 DNA. D genes are given only for firm matches. Clone size is given for some rows only: seen once, a few or many times, or a class if the clone is expanded.

J gene: TRBJ2-1; V gene: TRBV21-1; clone size: NA; D gene: NA; CDR3 protein: CASGEGLAGAPHGNEQFF; CDR3 DNA: TGTGCCAGCGGGGAGGGACTAGCGGGGGCCCCCCACGGCAATGAGCAGTTCTTC
J gene: TRBJ1-1; V gene: TRBV30; clone size: NA; D gene: TRBD1; CDR3 protein: CAWRPRTGGGGEAFF; CDR3 DNA: TGTGCCTGGAGGCCGAGGACAGGGGGCGGTGGTGAAGCTTTCTTT
J gene: TRBJ2-3; V gene: TRBV7-9; clone size: NA; D gene: NA; CDR3 protein: CASSLDWGQSSTDTQYF; CDR3 DNA: TGTGCCAGCAGCTTAGATTGGGGACAATCTAGCACAGATACGCAGTATTTT
J gene: TRBJ2-7; V gene: TRBV7-9; clone size: once; D gene: TRBD1; CDR3 protein: CASSPRGQAFPSYEQYF; CDR3 DNA: TGTGCCAGCAGCCCCCGTGGACAGGCATTTCCCTCCTACGAGCAGTACTTC
J gene: TRBJ2-7; V gene: TRBV27; clone size: NA; D gene: TRBD2; CDR3 protein: CASSFGGGTYEQYF; CDR3 DNA: TGTGCCAGCAGTTTTGGGGGGGGGACCTACGAGCAGTACTTC
J gene: TRBJ1-3; V gene: TRBV4-2; clone size: once; D gene: NA; CDR3 protein: CASSQDRGSSGNTIYF; CDR3 DNA: TGTGCCAGCAGCCAAGACAGGGGCTCCTCTGGAAACACCATATATTTT
J gene: TRBJ1-5; V gene: TRBV6-2/TRBV6-3; clone size: NA; D gene: NA; CDR3 protein: CASSHRDSNQPQHF; CDR3 DNA: TGTGCCAGCAGCCACAGGGACAGCAATCAGCCCCAGCATTTT
J gene: TRBJ2-4; V gene: TRBV18; clone size: NA; D gene: NA; CDR3 protein: CASSRLSRGALNIQYF; CDR3 DNA: TGTGCCAGCTCACGACTTTCCAGGGGAGCGCTAAACATTCAGTACTTC
J gene: TRBJ2-7; V gene: TRBV6-2/TRBV6-3; clone size: NA; D gene: TRBD1; CDR3 protein: CASSYLQGIRQYF; CDR3 DNA: TGTGCCAGCAGTTATTTACAGGGGATAAGGCAGTACTTC
J gene: TRBJ2-3; V gene: TRBV2; clone size: NA; D gene: NA; CDR3 protein: CASSDGIARSTDTQYF; CDR3 DNA: TGTGCCAGCAGTGACGGTATAGCTCGGAGCACAGATACGCAGTATTTT
J gene: TRBJ2-5; V gene: TRBV13; clone size: NA; D gene: TRBD1; CDR3 protein: CASSYAAGGWQETQYF; CDR3 DNA: TGTGCCAGCAGCTACGCGGCAGGGGGCTGGCAGGAGACCCAGTACTTC
J gene: TRBJ1-1; V gene: TRBV1; clone size: NA; D gene: NA; CDR3 protein: CTSRDRPNTEAFF; CDR3 DNA: TGCACCAGCAGGGACAGGCCTAACACTGAAGCTTTCTTT
J gene: TRBJ1-2; V gene: TRBV5-1; clone size: NA; D gene: NA; CDR3 protein: CASSLALAATNYGYTF; CDR3 DNA: TGCGCCAGCAGCTTGGCGCTGGCCGCCACTAACTATGGCTACACCTTC
J gene: TRBJ2-1; V gene: TRBV27; clone size: NA; D gene: NA; CDR3 protein: CASSFGTQYNEQFF; CDR3 DNA: TGTGCCAGCAGTTTTGGGACACAGTACAATGAGCAGTTCTTC
J gene: TRBJ2-7; V gene: TRBV6-5; clone size: NA; D gene: NA; CDR3 protein: CALTRDSNYEQYF; CDR3 DNA: TGTGCCCTTACGCGGGACTCAAACTACGAGCAGTACTTC
J gene: TRBJ2-5; V gene: TRBV7-2; clone size: NA; D gene: TRBD2; CDR3 protein: CASSTSGGKTQYF; CDR3 DNA: TGTGCCAGCAGTACTAGCGGGGGAAAGACCCAGTACTTC
J gene: TRBJ1-2; V gene: TRBV19; clone size: NA; D gene: NA; CDR3 protein: CASGANYGYTF; CDR3 DNA: TGTGCCAGCGGTGCTAACTATGGCTACACCTTC
J gene: TRBJ2-7; V gene: TRBV2; clone size: NA; D gene: NA; CDR3 protein: CASTGGGEQYF; CDR3 DNA: TGTGCCAGCACCGGAGGAGGGGAGCAGTACTTC
J gene: TRBJ1-2; V gene: TRBV2; clone size: NA; D gene: NA; CDR3 protein: CASSSGPRTGGYTF; CDR3 DNA: TGTGCCAGCAGCTCCGGGCCCAGGACGGGGGGCTACACCTTC
J gene: TRBJ1-6; V gene: TRBV6-5; clone size: once; D gene: TRBD1; CDR3 protein: CATSRGDRGHSPLHF; CDR3 DNA: TGTGCCACCTCCCGGGGAGACAGGGGGCATTCACCCCTCCACTTT
J gene: TRBJ1-1; V gene: TRBV6-6; clone size: NA; D gene: NA; CDR3 protein: CASSYSSAEAFF; CDR3 DNA: TGTGCCAGCAGTTACTCATCCGCTGAAGCTTTCTTT
J gene: TRBJ1-1; V gene: TRBV2; clone size: NA; D gene: TRBD1; CDR3 protein: CASSGDRAYTEAFF; CDR3 DNA: TGTGCCAGCAGTGGGGACAGGGCTTACACTGAAGCTTTCTTT
J gene: TRBJ1-1; V gene: TRBV6-5; clone size: NA; D gene: NA; CDR3 protein: CASSHLWTNLNTEAFF; CDR3 DNA: TGTGCCAGCAGTCACTTATGGACAAACTTGAACACTGAAGCTTTCTTT
J gene: TRBJ2-1; V gene: TRBV5-1; clone size: NA; D gene: NA; CDR3 protein: CASSLGVRAQPPMSSYNEQFF; CDR3 DNA: TGCGCCAGCAGCTTGGGGGTGAGGGCCCAGCCTCCCATGAGCTCCTACAATGAGCAGTTCTTC
J gene: TRBJ2-7; V gene: TRBV10-1; clone size: few; D gene: NA; CDR3 protein: CASSADREGEQYF; CDR3 DNA: TGCGCCAGCAGTGCGGACAGGGAGGGCGAGCAGTACTTC
J gene: TRBJ2-7; V gene: TRBV5-1; clone size: NA; D gene: NA; CDR3 protein: CASSRGQSYEQYF; CDR3 DNA: TGCGCCAGCAGCAGGGGCCAGTCTTACGAGCAGTACTTC
J gene: TRBJ2-3; V gene: TRBV27; clone size: NA; D gene: NA; CDR3 protein: CASSLGLTVTTDTQYF; CDR3 DNA: TGTGCCAGCAGTTTGGGCCTGACGGTAACCACAGATACGCAGTATTTT
J gene: TRBJ1-2; V gene: TRBV28; clone size: NA; D gene: TRBD1; CDR3 protein: CASIGRGDGYTF; CDR3 DNA: TGTGCCAGCATCGGCAGGGGGGATGGCTACACCTTC